This T cell receptor beta chain was profiled in a study of cytomegalovirus exposure and HLA in healthy donors (dated by TCRdb to 2016 to 2017). Notes on the research overall: According to an earlier analysis of 587 of the donors, about 179 million T cells yielded over 90 million unique TCR beta sequences and approximately 300 Gb of sequence data. An early release that covered about 600 HLA-typed donors contained approximately 300 gigabases of sequencing data and some 87 million unique TCR sequences. Of the 398 genotyped donors, 70% to 90% were placed in the genetic ancestry cluster associated with self-reported Caucasian donors. The study aimed to test whether signatures of past pathogen exposure could be identified by cataloging public T cell receptors. The study used immunosequencing to profile the T cell repertoires of approximately 630 subjects and linked those repertoires to cytomegalovirus serostatus. Besides the first cohort of around 670 subjects, a separate validation cohort made up of over 100 different subjects was used. To predict cytomegalovirus infection status, the study combined high-throughput TCR immunosequencing, statistical association of individual TCRs with disease status, and machine learning. In a later analysis, previously published TCR beta repertoires from 500 to 750 donors were re-analyzed and high-resolution HLA genotyping was added so that TCR occurrence patterns could be studied. Rather than drawing on any new phenotypic data, the later analysis identified candidate immune exposures from TCR beta sequences and the way those sequences occurred across donors. In an earlier analysis of over 550 of the donors, high-throughput TCR beta sequencing was used to judge whether each TCR beta V gene segment behaved as functional or pseudogenic. Donor age, sex, ethnicity and CMV serostatus were compiled alongside the repertoire data. Genome-wide SNP genotypes for about three fifths of the roughly 700 donors were used in a later genetic analysis, which treated that subset as a discovery cohort. All discovery cohort repertoires had been generated on a single sequencing platform. Class I and class II HLA loci were covered by the typing at four-digit resolution. Typing coverage differed by locus: A, B, C, DRB1 and DQB1 were typed in about 620-640 donors, DQA1 in 522, DPA1 in roughly 590, and DPB1 in roughly 470. Roughly 5 DR-DQ haplotypes were treated as single units for association and clustering because of strong linkage in the cohort. On average, approximately 250,000 unique TCR beta nucleotide sequences were sequenced per donor among roughly 430 genotyped donors of the cohort, with around 19% of those sequences being non-productive.

General study outcomes and caveats: According to a later genetic analysis, donors in an Asian-associated ancestry cluster had fewer N-insertions in productive TCRs than the approximately 700-donor mean. A later analysis associated approximately 17,000 TCR beta sequences with specific HLA alleles at a false discovery rate of 0.05. Because counts were too low, seventeen rarely observed V segments, including chromosome 9 orphons, were excluded from the earlier analysis of under 650 of the donors. The presence/absence analyses assumed that sequencing depth was roughly uniform across donors, and that assumption may not be true. It was suggested by the authors that the approach could potentially be generalized to other disease states and immunological phenotypes. While some public TCRs were present in many individuals, most TCR sequences turned up only very rarely across donors. Cytomegalovirus status was reported to be diagnosed by the classifier with high specificity and sensitivity in both the original and validation cohorts. Only TCR beta chains were sequenced in this cohort, and the absence of alpha or paired-chain data limited detectable features. A few of the identified cytomegalovirus-associated TCR beta chains were confirmed in vitro to be specific for cytomegalovirus antigens. In a later analysis, several top co-occurrence clusters were reported to appear linked to parvovirus B19, influenza, CMV and Epstein-Barr virus. The study listed approximately 150 TCR beta chains as associated with cytomegalovirus. A later genetic analysis associated a missense DCLRE1C variant with V-gene and J-gene trimming of TCR beta chains, and an independent cohort replicated the association. Correlated functional status among segregating V segments might be attributable to linkage disequilibrium, but an unknown experimental factor could not be ruled out. A further reported finding was that TCR beta sequences accurately predicted the HLA-A and HLA-B alleles for most subjects in the first cohort. In a later analysis, HLA-associated TCR beta chains were found to be more clonally expanded and to have lower generation probabilities than equally common non-associated chains. Because HLA typing was missing for some donors at each locus, association tests included only the typed subset. Some IMGT-functional V segments, including TRBV6-2 and TRBV6-3, could not be distinguished by the 87-base-pair reads and were therefore excluded. The only immune exposure information available for the cohort was CMV serostatus. In a later analysis, the rate of TCR association differed among HLA loci, with DRB1 alleles having the most associated TCRs and HLA-C alleles having the fewest. An earlier analysis of around 540 of the donors showed that most TCR beta V segments appeared in productive rearrangements either about 87% or about 30% of the time, which broadly matched IMGT annotations. Assigning TCR associations to individual alleles was difficult when HLA alleles, especially DR and DQ, strongly co-occurred. The sequencing pipeline was judged likely to have produced a cluster of highly shared sequence variants as a technical artifact. Most CMV-associated TCR beta chains appeared to be HLA-restricted in a later analysis, and the HLA associations seemed to be driven largely by CMV exposure.

The CDR3 measures 17 amino acids from cysteine to phenylalanine. The read is trimmed to its CDR3 DNA, 51 bases read in frame from base 1. Via the germline V gene (reference sequence), CDR1 is LNHDA and CDR2 SQIVND. The germline V end is reduced by 0 bases and the J end by 4 bases; junction bases left unmatched: 5. The method behind the library was the immunoSEQ multiplex PCR assay. For the multiplex PCR, a mixture combining 60 forward primers for TCR Vbeta segments and 13 reverse primers for TCR Jbeta segments was used. A multiplex PCR assay on genomic DNA amplified the CDR3 region of rearranged TCR beta genes. Amplified TCR beta libraries were sequenced as 87-base-pair reads on the Illumina HiSeq System. The authors' analysis ran thus. In a later analysis, some 80 million unique TCR beta chains were counted across the approximately 620 repertoires, and roughly 11 million of these chains were shared by at least two donors. Raw reads were error-corrected and collapsed into unique sequences by a nearest-neighbor algorithm in which closely related sequences were merged to remove PCR and sequencing errors. CDR3 sequences were aligned to IMGT reference sequences to assign V, D and J gene segments. For a sequence to be retained, a match of at least six nucleotides to both a V gene segment and a J gene segment was required. A rearrangement counted as productive if the CDR3 had no stop codons and remained in frame with V and J, and every other rearrangement counted as non-productive. Following IMGT convention, CDR3 was defined as the stretch from the second conserved V-encoded cysteine up to the conserved J-encoded phenylalanine. In an earlier analysis of 500 to 650 of the donors, sequences lacking an unambiguous match to a single V gene segment were excluded. An earlier analysis of a few hundred of the donors classified V segments as functional when productive rearrangements were above 56.7% and as segregating when the standard deviation between donors was above 5%. To diagnose cytomegalovirus status from the catalog of TCR beta chain sequences, a statistical classification framework was built. V and J gene assignment, in a later analysis, came from comparing TCR nucleotide sequences with IMGT/GENE-DB human TR gene sequences. The TCRdist pipeline was used in a later analysis to assign CDR3 sequences and most-parsimonious VDJ recombination scenarios. In a later analysis, each TCR beta chain was defined by its CDR3 amino acid sequence together with its V-gene family, and reads without a unique V-gene family were excluded. As a way to deal with suspected cross-contamination and a sequencing artifact, a later analysis dropped under 600 nucleotide sequences that were highly shared and had low generation probability. In a later analysis, a clonal expansion index for each public chain was calculated from normalized within-repertoire ranks of inferred template counts. In a later analysis, generation probabilities were computed using a VDJ recombination model fitted to out-of-frame rearrangements, and the results were checked against IGoR. A later analysis scored TCR-TCR, TCR-HLA and TCR-CMV co-occurrence with hypergeometric tests, applying a repertoire-size bias correction to TCR pairs. To estimate false discovery rates, a later analysis permuted the HLA or CMV assignments 20 times. In a later analysis, co-occurring TCRs were grouped with DBSCAN, and TCRdist sequence similarity was added when clustering was performed within HLA-allele-positive subsets. Co-occurrence clustering excluded repertoires with fewer than 30,000 or more than 120,000 public chains, plus five with anomalous nucleotide sharing. TCRdb took over this immuneACCESS table, retaining in-frame rearrangements with V and J assigned. Such tables are incomplete; in checked studies, under half of the missing clones stem from an unresolved V gene, and the remainder is unexplained. V, J and clone size reflect that table, while D and trimming were determined from the DNA. Counted in this sample were 200,000 or so clones; about four fifths of them appeared once. About 2.6% of the sample belongs to the ten largest clones.

The cohort consisted of hundreds of healthy bone marrow donors. At the time of sampling, every cohort member was nominally healthy, though immune exposures that went unrecorded were likely present. The donor was CMV seropositive and belonged to the group of over 250 seropositive cohort members. Every donor gave a peripheral blood sample, and the peripheral blood mononuclear cells from that sample were used for TCR beta sequencing. The Qiagen DNeasy Blood Extraction Kit was used to extract genomic DNA from the blood cell samples. As concerns this clone: Its antigen remains undetermined. The sample holds no much larger clone one base away, and base qualities are not on file.

This chain is built from TRBV19 and TRBJ2-2; 10 bases in the junction line up with TRBD1. Sequencing input: PBMCs. This TCR was recovered from a woman between 50 and 59 years old in good health and CMV-seropositive. For the CDR3, the sequence is CASSIETGGRSTGELFF. DNA sequence: TGTGCCAGTAGTATAGAGACAGGGGGCAGGTCCACCGGGGAGCTGTTTTTT. Joined to the reference TRBV19 and TRBJ2-2 proteins, this CDR3 gives the full variable domain: DGGITQSPKYLFRKEGQNVTLSCEQNLNHDAMYWYRQDPGQGLRLIYYSQIVNDFQKGDIAEGYSVSREKKESFPLTVTSAQKNPTAFYLCASSIETGGRSTGELFFGEGSRLTVL.